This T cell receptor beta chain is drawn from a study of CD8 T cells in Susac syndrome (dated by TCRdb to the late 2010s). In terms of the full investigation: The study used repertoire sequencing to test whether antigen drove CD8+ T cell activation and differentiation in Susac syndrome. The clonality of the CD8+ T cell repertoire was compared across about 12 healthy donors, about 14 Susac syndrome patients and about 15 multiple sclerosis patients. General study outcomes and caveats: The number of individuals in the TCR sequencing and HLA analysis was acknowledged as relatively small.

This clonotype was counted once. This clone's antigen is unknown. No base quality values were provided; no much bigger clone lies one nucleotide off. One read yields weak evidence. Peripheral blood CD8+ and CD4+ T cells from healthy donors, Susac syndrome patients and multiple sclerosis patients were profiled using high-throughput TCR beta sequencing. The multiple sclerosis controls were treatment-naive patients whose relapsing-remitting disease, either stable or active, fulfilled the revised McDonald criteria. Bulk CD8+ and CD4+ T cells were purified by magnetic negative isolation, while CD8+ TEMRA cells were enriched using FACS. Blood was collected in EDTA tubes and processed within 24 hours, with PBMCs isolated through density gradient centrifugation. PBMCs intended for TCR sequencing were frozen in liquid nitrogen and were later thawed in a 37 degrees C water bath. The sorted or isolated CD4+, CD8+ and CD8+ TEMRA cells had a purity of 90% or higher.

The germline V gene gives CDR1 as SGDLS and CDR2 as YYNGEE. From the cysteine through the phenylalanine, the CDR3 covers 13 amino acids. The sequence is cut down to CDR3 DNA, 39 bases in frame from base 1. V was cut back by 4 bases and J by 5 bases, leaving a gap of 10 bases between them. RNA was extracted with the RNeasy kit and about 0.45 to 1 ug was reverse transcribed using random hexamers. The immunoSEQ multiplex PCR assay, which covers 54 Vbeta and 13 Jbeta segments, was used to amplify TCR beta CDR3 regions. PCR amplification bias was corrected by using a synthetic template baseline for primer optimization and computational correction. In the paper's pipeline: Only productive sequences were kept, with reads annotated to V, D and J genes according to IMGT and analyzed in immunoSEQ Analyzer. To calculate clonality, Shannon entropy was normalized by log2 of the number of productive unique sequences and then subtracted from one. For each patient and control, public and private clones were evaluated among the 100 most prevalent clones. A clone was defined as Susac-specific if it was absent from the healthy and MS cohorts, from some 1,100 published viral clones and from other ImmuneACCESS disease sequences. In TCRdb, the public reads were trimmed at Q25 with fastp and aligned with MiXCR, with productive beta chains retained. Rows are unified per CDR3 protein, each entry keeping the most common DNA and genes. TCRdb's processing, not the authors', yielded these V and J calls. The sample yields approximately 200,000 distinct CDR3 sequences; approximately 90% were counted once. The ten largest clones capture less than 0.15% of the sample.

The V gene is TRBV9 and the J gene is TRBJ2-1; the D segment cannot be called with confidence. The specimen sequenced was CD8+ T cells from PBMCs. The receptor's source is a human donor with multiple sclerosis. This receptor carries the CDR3 CASSSSGHNEQFF. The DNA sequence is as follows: TGTGCCAGCAGCTCCTCCGGCCACAATGAGCAGTTCTTC.